Shown below are 8 T cell receptor beta chains from a single sample sequenced in a study of identical twins. Each CDR3 protein gets one entry after TCRdb re-called the 5' RACE reads with MiXCR. The table records approximately 240,000 distinct CDR3 sequences, around an eighth of them present only once. The specimen was memory (CD45RO+) T cells sorted from blood. These receptors were obtained from a woman aged 18-35 years in good health.

This chain links TRBV5-8 with TRBJ1-4, with 7 bases identical to TRBD1. The CDR3 extends over 15 amino acids. The germline CDR1 and CDR2 sequences are SGHTS and YDEGEE. J lost 7 bases, V lost 3 bases, and 9 bases had no gene match. The CDR3 bases are TGTGCCAGCAGCTCTGATGGACAGGCGGGTGAAAAACTGTTTTTT. Its translation is CASSSDGQAGEKLFF.

This clonotype was picked up many times. The chain is built from TRBV5-6 and TRBJ1-4, with D uncertain. The CDR3 covers 13 residues. V was pared by 0 bases and J by 6 bases, with 6 bases between. Germline assignment: CDR1 SGHDT and CDR2 YYEEEE. The CDR3 DNA follows: TGTGCCAGCAGCTTGGTTCTGGATGAAAAACTGTTTTTT. Its protein is CASSLVLDEKLFF.

There are a few counts of this clonotype. The V call is TRBV7-8, the J call TRBJ2-3; D uncertain. Germline V gene data show CDR1 as SGHVS and CDR2 as FQNEAQ. Trimming took 5 bases from V and 2 from J, leaving 14 bases between them. There are 15 residues in the CDR3. The CDR3 DNA reads TGTGCCAGCAGCCCAGGCTACGGTTTCACAGATACGCAGTATTTT. Protein product: CASSPGYGFTDTQYF.

This clonotype has more than one count but fewer than ten. This chain uses TRBV11-2 with TRBJ2-6, with no clear D. From germline, CDR1 is SGHAT and CDR2 FQNNGV. The CDR3 sequence is 15 residues long. V lost 1 base and J 4 bases, leaving 8 bases between the germline ends. CDR3 in DNA: TGTGCCAGCAGCTTAGCAGGACCAGGGGCCAACGTCCTGACTTTC. Translating it yields CASSLAGPGANVLTF.

The chain employs TRBV11-2 and TRBJ2-2, with 7 nucleotides matching TRBD2. The CDR3 covers 16 residues. J gave up 6 bases and V 5 bases, and 12 bases lay outside the gene matches. CDR1 and CDR2 from the germline V gene are SGHAT and FQNNGV. The CDR3 protein is CASSPEQREGAGELFF. The CDR3, as DNA: TGTGCCAGCAGCCCTGAGCAGAGGGAGGGCGCCGGGGAGCTGTTTTTT. The variable domain in full, with the rest retrieved from reference TRBV11-2 and TRBJ2-2, is EAGVAQSPRYKIIEKRQSVAFWCNPISGHATLYWYQQILGQGPKLLIQFQNNGVVDDSQLPKDRFSAERLKGVDSTLKIQPAKLEDSAVYLCASSPEQREGAGELFFGEGSRLTVL.

This clonotype has more than one count but fewer than ten. This sequence joins TRBV5-1 and TRBJ1-1; unclear D gene. The CDR3 is made up of 13 amino acids. Between the trimmed V and J ends, which lost 3 bases and 1 base, there was a span of 7 bases. CDR1 is SGHRS, CDR2 YFSETQ, per germline. The DNA for the CDR3 is TGCGCCAGCAGCTCTCAGACGAACACTGAAGCTTTCTTT. It is translated as CASSSQTNTEAFF.

This clonotype occurred many times. The chain employs TRBV10-3 and TRBJ2-1, with 10 positions matching TRBD2. Germline CDR1 reads ENHRY; CDR2 reads SYGVKD. The CDR3 is 15 residues long. V shed 7 bases and J 2 bases; nucleotides not matched to a gene: 5. CDR3 sequence: CAITASGGTYNEQFF. CDR3 nucleotide sequence: TGTGCCATCACGGCTAGCGGGGGTACCTACAATGAGCAGTTCTTC.

The rearrangement uses TRBV19 and TRBJ2-2; TRBD1 or TRBD2 may be the D gene (6 bases each). Trimming took 7 bases from V and 6 from J, leaving 12 bases between them. Germline V gives CDR1 LNHDA, CDR2 SQIVND (reference sequence). CDR3 size: 13 residues. For the CDR3, the DNA is TGTGCCAGTATCCACAGGGACTCCGGGGAGCTGTTTTTT. Protein sequence: CASIHRDSGELFF.